A single sample gave rise to the 11 T cell receptor beta chains below, sequenced in a study of shared clonotypes between healthy human individuals. Profiling relied on immunoSEQ multiplex PCR, and the TCRdb table lists in-frame clones only, not all of them. The sample consists of around 1,100,000 clones, roughly 80% of them appearing once. Sequences were obtained from memory CD4+ T cells from PBMCs. Stated subset: CD45RA-negative fraction. Receptors originate from a man aged 18 to 29 in good health. Some clones in this sample may be carry-over from other donors' samples.

Of note for this clone: This may come from a read error, since a much larger clone is one base off. This same CDR3 is encoded by further DNA sequences in the sample. The chain joins TRBV15 to TRBJ1-1; D not resolved. Germline V gives CDR1 LNHNV, CDR2 YYDKDF (reference sequence). The length of the CDR3 is 12 residues. CDR3 bases: TGTGCCACCAGCAAGGGATACACCGAAGCTTTCTTT. Its protein product is CATSKGYTEAFF.

This chain connects TRBV19 to TRBJ1-1; the match to TRBD1 covers 12 bases. The germline gives CDR1 LNHDA, CDR2 SQIVND (reference sequence). The CDR3 has 15 residues. The trim removed 8 bases at V and 1 base at J, leaving 5 bases unmatched. CDR3 nucleotide sequence: TGTGCCAGTGGGGACAGGGGGCTAGGGAACACTGAAGCTTTCTTT. Residues: CASGDRGLGNTEAFF.

DNA of the CDR3: TGTGCCAGCAGCGTCCAGGGCTCAAACTATGGCTACACCTTC. Protein product: CASSVQGSNYGYTF. This sequence joins TRBV9 and TRBJ1-2, with TRBD1 as a possible D gene (5 bases). V was pared by 2 bases and J by 2 bases, with 10 bases between. The germline V gene has CDR1 SGDLS and CDR2 YYNGEE. This CDR3 contains 14 residues. Variable domain in full (rest from reference TRBV9 and TRBJ1-2): DSGVTQTPKHLITATGQRVTLRCSPRSGDLSVYWYQQSLDQGLQFLIQYYNGEERAKGNILERFSAQQFPDLHSELNLSSLELGDSALYFCASSVQGSNYGYTFGSGTRLTVV.

Concerning this clone: A much larger clone differs from this one at a single base, so this may be a read error. CDR3 bases: TGTGCCAGCAGCTTAATGCGGAACACCGGGGAGCTGTTTTTT. The encoded protein is CASSLMRNTGELFF. The V call is TRBV7-2, the J call TRBJ2-2; D unresolved. In germline, CDR1 is SGHTA, CDR2 FQGNSA. Trimming took 2 bases from V and 1 from J, leaving 5 bases between them. The CDR3 is 14 residues long.

The chain joins TRBV9 to TRBJ2-3; D unresolved. This CDR3 is 11 amino acids long. CDR1 and CDR2 (germline): SGDLS, YYNGEE. Trimming removed 4 bases from V and 8 bases from J, with 8 bases in between. CDR3 coding DNA: TGTGCCAGCAGCAATAAGCGTACGCAGTATTTT. It specifies CASSNKRTQYF.

The V and J genes are TRBV7-2 and TRBJ2-1; TRBD1 or TRBD2 may be the D gene (5 bases each). V dropped 2 bases and J dropped 5 bases, with 13 bases sitting between them. The CDR3 is made up of 15 amino acids. Germline CDR1 is SGHTA and CDR2 is FQGNSA. This chain's CDR3 is CASSLKFVGDNEQFF. The CDR3 DNA follows: TGTGCCAGCAGCTTAAAGTTCGTGGGGGACAATGAGCAGTTCTTC.

Remarks on this clone: The same CDR3 also results from other DNA sequences found in this sample. The V call is TRBV7-9, the J call TRBJ2-7; no clear D gene. The CDR3 contains 11 residues. The V end was cut by 4 bases, the J end by 4 bases, with 5 bases between. Germline V lookup: CDR1 SEHNR, CDR2 FQNEAQ (reference sequence). The CDR3 DNA is TGTGCCAGCAGCTCCATTTACGAGCAGTACTTC. This gives the protein CASSSIYEQYF.

This clone appeared once. The V and J genes are TRBV28 and TRBJ2-7, with D possibly being TRBD1 (6 bases). The CDR3 covers 12 residues. V lost 6 bases, J lost 3 bases, and 9 bases lay in between. Germline values: CDR1 MDHEN, CDR2 SYDVKM. Here the CDR3 reads CASRDSDYEQYF. The DNA of the CDR3 is TGTGCCAGCAGGGACAGCGACTACGAGCAGTACTTC.

In this sample, this clone turned up a few times. Other nucleotide sequences from this sample produce the same CDR3. The gene calls are TRBV28 and TRBJ2-6; 7 bases map to TRBD2. CDR3 length equals 15 residues. J lost 4 bases, V lost 3 bases, and 3 bases had no gene match. CDR1 and CDR2 from the germline V gene are MDHEN and SYDVKM. This CDR3 is CASSLGGAGANVLTF. As DNA, the CDR3 is TGTGCCAGCAGTTTGGGAGGGGCAGGGGCCAACGTCCTGACTTTC.

This clone has just a few counts. The chain joins TRBV6-7 to TRBJ1-2; no clear D gene. TRBV6-7 is noted as an ORF with a role that remains uncertain. The CDR3 is 13 amino acids. V lost 7 bases to trimming and J lost 9 bases, with 18 bases between them. The CDR3 DNA reads TGTGCCAGCAATTGGGGAGGGCGGTGGAGCTACACCTTC. Its translation: CASNWGGRWSYTF.

In this sample, this clone turned up once. The rearrangement links TRBV14 to TRBJ1-2; D gene ambiguous. V was clipped by 1 base and J by 6 bases, with 15 bases between them. This CDR3 has 15 residues. Looked up from germline, CDR1 is SGHDN and CDR2 is FVKESK. The DNA of the CDR3 is TGTGCCAGCAGCCAAGTGGCGGGCTTAGCAAATGGCTACACCTTC. This sequence encodes CASSQVAGLANGYTF.